Reported below is one TCR beta chain. Only in-frame clones appear in the TCRdb table, and some are missing; sequencing was by immunoSEQ multiplex PCR. The sample holds approximately 94,000 clones; roughly 80% are singletons and the top ten take more than 20%. This CDR3 has 16 residues. The germline V and J ends were trimmed by 4 bases and 0 bases, with 14 bases remaining between them. Germline V gene lookup returns CDR1 SGHRS and CDR2 YFSETQ. The data were taken from a study of radiotherapy plus CTLA-4 blockade in lung cancer. Whole-study context: Among patients, about 20% showed objective responses, and approximately 30% had disease control.

The chain employs TRBV5-1 and TRBJ2-1, with D unclear. The specimen was peripheral blood, collected from a patient treated with radiotherapy plus ipilimumab. This receptor was taken from a human donor with non-small cell lung cancer that progressed on radiotherapy plus ipilimumab. DNA for the CDR3: TGCGCCAGCAGCAGGAATATCGAGAGCTCCTACAATGAGCAGTTCTTC. Translating gives CASSRNIESSYNEQFF.